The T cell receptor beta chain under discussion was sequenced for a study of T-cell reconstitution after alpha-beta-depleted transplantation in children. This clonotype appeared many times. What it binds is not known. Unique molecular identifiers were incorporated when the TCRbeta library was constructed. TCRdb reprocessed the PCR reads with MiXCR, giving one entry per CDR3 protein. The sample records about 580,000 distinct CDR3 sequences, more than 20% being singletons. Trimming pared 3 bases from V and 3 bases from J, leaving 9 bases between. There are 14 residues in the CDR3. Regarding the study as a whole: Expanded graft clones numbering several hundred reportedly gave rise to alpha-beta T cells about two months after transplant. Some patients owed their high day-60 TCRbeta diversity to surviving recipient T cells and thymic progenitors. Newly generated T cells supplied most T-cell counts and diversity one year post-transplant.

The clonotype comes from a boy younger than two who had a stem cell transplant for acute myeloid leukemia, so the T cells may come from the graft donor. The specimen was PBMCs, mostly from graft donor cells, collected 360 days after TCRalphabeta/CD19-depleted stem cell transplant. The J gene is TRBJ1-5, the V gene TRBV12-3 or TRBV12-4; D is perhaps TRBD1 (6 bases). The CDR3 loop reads CASSFGGNNQPQHF. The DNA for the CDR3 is TGTGCCAGCAGTTTCGGGGGCAACAATCAGCCCCAGCATTTT.